Listed below are T cell receptor beta chains from one sample, sequenced in a study of CD4 T cells in relation to SARS-CoV-2 and coronaviruses. The antigens of these receptors remain unknown. Sequencing was performed with immunoSEQ multiplex PCR; in TCRdb, only in-frame clones are kept and a portion is missing. Of 10,000 to 11,000 clones in the sample, 81% were seen once. The sample comprised CD4+ T cells from PBMCs, cultured in vitro. Receptor source: a human donor in good health. Each CDR3 is given with its conserved first and last residue. Each record gives: D gene, clone size, V gene, J gene, CDR3 protein, CDR3 DNA. D genes are given only for firm matches. Clone size appears in some rows only: once, few, many, or a class for an expanded clone.

d_call: TRBD2; clone_size: few; v_call: TRBV29-1; j_call: TRBJ2-7; cdr3_aa: CSVDLAGGNEQYF; cdr3_nt: TGCAGCGTTGACCTAGCGGGGGGTAACGAGCAGTACTTC
d_call: TRBD2; clone_size: -; v_call: TRBV18; j_call: TRBJ2-5; cdr3_aa: CASSPSSLSSVSGGQTQYF; cdr3_nt: TGTGCCAGCTCACCTTCTTCTCTGTCGAGCGTTAGCGGGGGACAGACCCAGTACTTC
d_call: TRBD1; clone_size: -; v_call: TRBV10-3; j_call: TRBJ1-1; cdr3_aa: CAIRGQGAVNTEAFF; cdr3_nt: TGTGCCATCAGGGGACAGGGGGCGGTGAACACTGAAGCTTTCTTT
d_call: TRBD1; clone_size: few; v_call: TRBV19; j_call: TRBJ1-6; cdr3_aa: CASSITGATNSPLHF; cdr3_nt: TGTGCCAGTAGTATAACAGGGGCAACGAATTCACCCCTCCACTTT
d_call: TRBD2; clone_size: once; v_call: TRBV4-1; j_call: TRBJ2-7; cdr3_aa: CASSQVRGGGISYEQYF; cdr3_nt: TGCGCCAGCAGCCAAGTTCGTGGCGGGGGGATATCCTACGAGCAGTACTTC
d_call: TRBD2; clone_size: -; v_call: TRBV4-1; j_call: TRBJ2-1; cdr3_aa: CASSQGLAGGPSYNEQFF; cdr3_nt: TGCGCCAGCAGCCAGGGACTAGCGGGGGGGCCTTCCTACAATGAGCAGTTCTTC
d_call: TRBD1; clone_size: -; v_call: TRBV7-2; j_call: TRBJ1-2; cdr3_aa: CASSSWDRILGNYGYTF; cdr3_nt: TGTGCCAGCAGCTCTTGGGACAGGATATTAGGGAACTATGGCTACACCTTC
d_call: -; clone_size: -; v_call: TRBV7-3; j_call: TRBJ2-5; cdr3_aa: CASSSPRNERETQYF; cdr3_nt: TGTGCCAGCAGCTCCCCCCGCAACGAAAGGGAGACCCAGTACTTC
d_call: -; clone_size: -; v_call: TRBV12-3/TRBV12-4; j_call: TRBJ2-7; cdr3_aa: CASSSNPGLEQYF; cdr3_nt: TGTGCCAGCAGTTCCAACCCCGGGCTCGAGCAGTACTTC
d_call: TRBD1; clone_size: -; v_call: TRBV11-3; j_call: TRBJ2-3; cdr3_aa: CASSLVAGGADTQYF; cdr3_nt: TGTGCCAGCAGCTTAGTGGCAGGGGGCGCAGATACGCAGTATTTT
d_call: TRBD1; clone_size: -; v_call: TRBV6-2/TRBV6-3; j_call: TRBJ2-2; cdr3_aa: CASSSTGDRNTGELFF; cdr3_nt: TGTGCCAGCAGTTCAACAGGGGATCGGAACACCGGGGAGCTGTTTTTT
d_call: -; clone_size: -; v_call: TRBV19; j_call: TRBJ2-1; cdr3_aa: CASTNGVVLNEQFF; cdr3_nt: TGTGCCAGTACCAACGGGGTAGTTCTCAATGAGCAGTTCTTC
d_call: -; clone_size: -; v_call: TRBV4-3; j_call: TRBJ1-5; cdr3_aa: CASSLDSGENQPQHF; cdr3_nt: TGCGCCAGCAGCCTTGACAGTGGAGAGAATCAGCCCCAGCATTTT
d_call: -; clone_size: few; v_call: TRBV7-9; j_call: TRBJ2-3; cdr3_aa: CASSPRQLLTDTQYF; cdr3_nt: TGTGCCAGCAGCCCGAGACAGCTCCTCACAGATACGCAGTATTTT
d_call: -; clone_size: once; v_call: TRBV4-3; j_call: TRBJ1-4; cdr3_aa: CASSQVRWGVRLFF; cdr3_nt: TGCGCCAGCAGCCAAGTGCGGTGGGGGGTCAGGCTGTTTTTT
d_call: -; clone_size: -; v_call: TRBV6-1; j_call: TRBJ2-7; cdr3_aa: CASSELGGRDEQYF; cdr3_nt: TGTGCCAGCAGTGAATTGGGGGGTCGGGACGAGCAGTACTTC
d_call: TRBD1; clone_size: -; v_call: TRBV2; j_call: TRBJ1-2; cdr3_aa: CASTLTGFYGYTF; cdr3_nt: TGTGCCAGCACGTTGACAGGGTTCTATGGCTACACCTTC
d_call: TRBD1; clone_size: -; v_call: TRBV7-9; j_call: TRBJ1-6; cdr3_aa: CASTRGGQGASPLHF; cdr3_nt: TGTGCCAGCACTCGTGGAGGACAGGGGGCTTCACCCCTCCACTTT